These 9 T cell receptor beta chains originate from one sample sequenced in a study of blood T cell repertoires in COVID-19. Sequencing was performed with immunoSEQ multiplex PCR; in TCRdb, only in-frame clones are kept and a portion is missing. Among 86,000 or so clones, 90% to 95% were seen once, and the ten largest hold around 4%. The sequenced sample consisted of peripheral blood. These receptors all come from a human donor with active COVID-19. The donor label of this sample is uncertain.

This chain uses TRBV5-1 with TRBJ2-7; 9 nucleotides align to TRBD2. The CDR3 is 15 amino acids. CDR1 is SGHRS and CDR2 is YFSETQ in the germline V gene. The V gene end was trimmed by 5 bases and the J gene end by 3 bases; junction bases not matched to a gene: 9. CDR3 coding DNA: TGCGCCAGCAGTACAATGCCTAGCGGGAACTACGAGCAGTACTTC. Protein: CASSTMPSGNYEQYF.

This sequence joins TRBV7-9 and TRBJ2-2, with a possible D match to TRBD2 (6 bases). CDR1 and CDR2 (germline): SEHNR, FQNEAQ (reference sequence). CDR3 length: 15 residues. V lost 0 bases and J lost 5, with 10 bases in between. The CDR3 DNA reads TGTGCCAGCAGCTTAGCTAGCGGACAAACCGGGGAGCTGTTTTTT. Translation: CASSLASGQTGELFF. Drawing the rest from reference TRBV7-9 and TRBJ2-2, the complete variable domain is DTGVSQNPRHKITKRGQNVTFRCDPISEHNRLYWYRQTLGQGPEFLTYFQNEAQLEKSRLLSDRFSAERPKGSFSTLEIQRTEQGDSAMYLCASSLASGQTGELFFGEGSRLTVL.

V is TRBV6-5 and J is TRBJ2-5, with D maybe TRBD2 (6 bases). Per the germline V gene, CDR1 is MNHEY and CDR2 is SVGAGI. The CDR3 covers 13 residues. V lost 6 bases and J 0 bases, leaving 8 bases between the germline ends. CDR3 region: CASRAGNQETQYF. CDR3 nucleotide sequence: TGTGCCAGCAGGGCGGGAAACCAAGAGACCCAGTACTTC.

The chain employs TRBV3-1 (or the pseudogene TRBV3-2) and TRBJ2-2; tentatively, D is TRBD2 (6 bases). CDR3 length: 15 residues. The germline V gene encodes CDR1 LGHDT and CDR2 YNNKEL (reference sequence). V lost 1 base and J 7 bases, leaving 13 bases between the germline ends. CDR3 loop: CASSQVEGLDGELFF. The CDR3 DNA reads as TGTGCCAGCAGCCAAGTGGAGGGCCTAGACGGGGAGCTGTTTTTT.

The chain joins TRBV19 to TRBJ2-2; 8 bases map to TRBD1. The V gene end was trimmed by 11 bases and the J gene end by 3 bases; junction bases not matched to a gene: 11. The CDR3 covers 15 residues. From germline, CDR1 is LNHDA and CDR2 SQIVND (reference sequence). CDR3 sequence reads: CACLRQGADTGELFF. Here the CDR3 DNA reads TGTGCCTGCCTTAGGCAGGGGGCGGACACCGGGGAGCTGTTTTTT. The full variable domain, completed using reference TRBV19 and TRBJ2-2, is DGGITQSPKYLFRKEGQNVTLSCEQNLNHDAMYWYRQDPGQGLRLIYYSQIVNDFQKGDIAEGYSVSREKKESFPLTVTSAQKNPTAFYLCACLRQGADTGELFFGEGSRLTVL.

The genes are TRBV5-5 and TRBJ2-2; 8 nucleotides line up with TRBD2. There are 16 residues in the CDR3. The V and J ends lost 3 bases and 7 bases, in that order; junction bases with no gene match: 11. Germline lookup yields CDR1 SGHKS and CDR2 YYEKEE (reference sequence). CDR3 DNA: TGTGCCAGCAGCTGGGAAATTAGCGGGGTGGTCGGGGAGCTGTTTTTT. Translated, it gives CASSWEISGVVGELFF. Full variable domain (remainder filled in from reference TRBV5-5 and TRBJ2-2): DAGVTQSPTHLIKTRGQQVTLRCSPISGHKSVSWYQQVLGQGPQFIFQYYEKEERGRGNFPDRFSARQFPNYSSELNVNALLLGDSALYLCASSWEISGVVGELFFGEGSRLTVL.

The CDR3 is CASRSEQFF. DNA of the CDR3: TGCGCCAGCCGTAGTGAGCAGTTCTTC. The chain links TRBV5-1 to TRBJ2-1; no reliable D call. Germline CDR1 reads SGHRS; CDR2 reads YFSETQ. The V gene lost 7 bases and the J gene lost 9 bases, with 5 bases spanning the gap. The CDR3 is made up of 9 amino acids.

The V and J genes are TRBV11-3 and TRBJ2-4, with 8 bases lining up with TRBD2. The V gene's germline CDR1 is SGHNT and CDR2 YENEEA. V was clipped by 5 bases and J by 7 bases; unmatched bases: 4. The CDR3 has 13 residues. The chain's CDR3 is CASSRGGLNIQYF. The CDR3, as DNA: TGTGCCAGCAGCCGGGGGGGGTTGAACATTCAGTACTTC.

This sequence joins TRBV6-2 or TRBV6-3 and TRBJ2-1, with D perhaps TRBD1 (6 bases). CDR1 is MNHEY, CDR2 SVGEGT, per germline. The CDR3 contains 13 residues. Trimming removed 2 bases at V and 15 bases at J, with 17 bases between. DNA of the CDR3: TGTGCCAGCAGTTACGAGACCGGGACAAGCCCGTTCTTC. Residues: CASSYETGTSPFF.